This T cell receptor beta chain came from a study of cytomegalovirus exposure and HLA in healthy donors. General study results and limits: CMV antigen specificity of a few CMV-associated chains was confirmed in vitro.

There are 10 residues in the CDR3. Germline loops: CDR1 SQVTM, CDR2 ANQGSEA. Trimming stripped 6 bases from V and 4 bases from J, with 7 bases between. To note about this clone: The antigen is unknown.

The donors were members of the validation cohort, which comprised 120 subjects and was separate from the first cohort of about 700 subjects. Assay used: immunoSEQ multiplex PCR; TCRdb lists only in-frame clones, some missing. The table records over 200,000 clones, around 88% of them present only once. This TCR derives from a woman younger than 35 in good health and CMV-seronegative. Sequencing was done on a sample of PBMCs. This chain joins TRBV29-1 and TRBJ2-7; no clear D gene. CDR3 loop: CSVNFYEQYF. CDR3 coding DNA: TGCAGCGTAAACTTTTACGAGCAGTACTTC.